The 8 T cell receptor beta chains in this list originate from one sample, sequenced in a study of cytomegalovirus exposure and HLA in healthy donors. PCR amplification relied on 60 Vbeta primers (plus 13 Jbeta primers). The method was immunoSEQ multiplex PCR; TCRdb's version includes in-frame clones alone and lacks a portion of them. The table lists about 150,000 clones, 77% of them singletons. What was sequenced was PBMCs. The source of these receptors is a male donor in good health and CMV-seronegative.

The chain has TRBV6-1 and TRBJ2-3; tentatively, D is TRBD1 (6 bases). There are 15 residues in the CDR3. V was cut by 7 bases and J by 4 bases, with 18 bases left in between. Per the germline V gene, CDR1 is MNHNS and CDR2 is SASEGT. The CDR3 coding sequence is TGTGCCAGCACCCTGGGGGCAGGGTTAGCAGATACGCAGTATTTT. This codes for CASTLGAGLADTQYF.

V gene TRBV6-4 combines with J gene TRBJ2-3; 9 bases align to TRBD2. The junction had 2 bases not matched to a gene; V was cut back by 3 bases and J by 1 base. The germline V gene encodes CDR1 MRHNA and CDR2 SNTAGT. CDR3 size: 15 residues. CDR3 residues: CASSEVAGGTDTQYF. The DNA of the CDR3 is TGTGCCAGCAGTGAGGTAGCGGGAGGCACAGATACGCAGTATTTT.

This rearrangement joins TRBV27 to TRBJ1-1; D remains unclear. This CDR3 has 14 residues. V was pared by 3 bases and J by 0 bases, with 8 bases between. Per the germline V gene, CDR1 is MNHEY and CDR2 is SMNVEV (reference sequence). The chain's CDR3 is CASSFNRMNTEAFF. CDR3 bases: TGTGCCAGCAGTTTTAACAGAATGAACACTGAAGCTTTCTTT.

Remarks on this clone: An end of the junction differs from the germline gene, which may be a read error. This chain joins TRBV7-9 and TRBJ2-5; TRBD1 is a possible D gene (6 bases). The CDR3 is 14 residues long. Germline assignment: CDR1 SEHNR and CDR2 FQNEAQ (reference sequence). The CDR3 bases are TGTTCCAGCAGCTCCGCGCTGGGACAAGGAGTCCCGTACTTC. Protein: CSSSSALGQGVPYF.

V usage is TRBV25-1 and J usage is TRBJ1-3; TRBD1 matches 7 bases. The V and J ends lost 5 bases and 1 base, in that order; junction bases with no gene match: 5. Germline loops: CDR1 MGHDK, CDR2 SYGVNS. This CDR3 has 15 residues. As DNA, the CDR3 is TGTGCCAGCAGTACACGACAGGGTTCTGGAAACACCATATATTTT. Amino acid sequence: CASSTRQGSGNTIYF.

By sample fraction, this clone is medium-sized. The chain uses TRBV6-5 and TRBJ1-1, with TRBD1 identical over 8 bases. After removal of 5 bases from V and 0 bases from J, the junction contained 5 bases not matched to a gene. CDR1 is MNHEY, CDR2 SVGAGI, per germline. CDR3 length: 15 residues. CDR3 nucleotide sequence: TGTGCCAGCAGTACCGGACAGGGCTTGAACACTGAAGCTTTCTTT. It yields the protein CASSTGQGLNTEAFF.

This chain joins TRBV5-1 and TRBJ2-6; 8 nucleotides agree with TRBD1. The CDR3 has 19 amino acids. V shed 3 bases, J shed 0 bases, and the junction held 11 bases outside the gene matches. CDR1 is SGHRS, CDR2 YFSETQ, per germline. The CDR3 coding sequence is TGCGCCAGCAGCTATCACCGACAGGGGAGCACCTCTGGGGCCAACGTCCTGACTTTC. This sequence encodes CASSYHRQGSTSGANVLTF. Looking up the rest from reference TRBV5-1 and TRBJ2-6 gives the full variable domain: KAGVTQTPRYLIKTRGQQVTLSCSPISGHRSVSWYQQTPGQGLQFLFEYFSETQRNKGNFPGRFSGRQFSNSRSEMNVSTLELGDSALYLCASSYHRQGSTSGANVLTFGAGSRLTVL.

The J gene is TRBJ2-7, the V gene TRBV11-2; no firm D call. Trimming took off 1 base at V and 7 bases at J, with 11 bases between the two ends. This CDR3 region has 13 residues. Germline values: CDR1 SGHAT, CDR2 FQNNGV. The CDR3 sequence: CASSLAAAREQYF. CDR3 nucleotides: TGTGCCAGCAGCTTAGCGGCAGCGCGGGAGCAGTACTTC.